A single sample is the source of the 6 T cell receptor beta chains below, sequenced in a study of vaccination and CD4 T cells after COVID-19. Treatment reported: roughly 10-day PBMC culture with coronavirus spike peptide pools or control peptides (ViraFEST assay). Gathering of the CD4+ T cells, from the unexposed donor, took place before the COVID-19 pandemic (2011-2018). Sequencing of the DNA from cultured CD4+ T cells was carried out with the Oncomine TCR Beta short-read assay. CD4+ T cells were cultured, and genomic DNA was extracted from them. TCRdb passed the PCR reads through MiXCR, listing each CDR3 protein once. The data contain approximately 11,000 distinct CDR3 sequences, about 40% of them singletons. Which antigens these TCRs recognize remains unknown. The sequencing sample was made of CD4+ T cells from blood, cultured in vitro. Receptors originate from a human donor in good health.

The chain employs TRBV5-6 and TRBJ1-2; no clear D. Trimming removed 3 bases from V and 8 bases from J, with 11 bases in between. The germline V gene encodes CDR1 SGHDT and CDR2 YYEEEE. The CDR3 sequence is 12 residues long. CDR3 nucleotides: TGTGCCAGCAGCTCTACCGAGCTCGGCTACACCTTC. This sequence encodes CASSSTELGYTF.

The rearrangement uses TRBV7-9 and TRBJ1-3; 7 nucleotides line up with TRBD1. This CDR3 is built from 14 residues. CDR1 SEHNR and CDR2 FQNEAQ come from the germline V gene (reference sequence). The J segment lost 8 bases and the V segment lost 5 bases, leaving 9 bases of the junction unmatched. CDR3 region: CASSQGGRPHTIYF. The CDR3 coding sequence is TGTGCCAGCAGCCAAGGGGGCAGGCCTCACACCATATATTTT.

CDR3 DNA: TGTGCCAGCAGCCTACTTAGACGGTCCGATGAGCAGTTCTTC. It translates to CASSLLRRSDEQFF. V usage is TRBV6-1 and J usage is TRBJ2-1; D is unclear. V lost 6 bases to trimming and J lost 8 bases, with 17 bases between them. Germline V gene sequence: CDR1 MNHNS, CDR2 SASEGT. This CDR3 comprises 14 residues.

The gene calls are TRBV6-1 and TRBJ2-1, with 9 bases identical to TRBD2. There are 19 residues in the CDR3. In germline, CDR1 is MNHNS, CDR2 SASEGT. V was clipped by 5 bases and J by 0 bases; unmatched bases: 14. The chain's CDR3 is CASSPQREASFSSYNEQFF. DNA of the CDR3: TGTGCCAGCAGTCCCCAGCGGGAGGCTTCATTTAGCTCCTACAATGAGCAGTTCTTC.

The chain combines TRBV2 with TRBJ2-7, with D hard to call. The V gene lost 3 bases and the J gene lost 3 bases, with 6 bases spanning the gap. The CDR3 sequence is 12 residues long. Germline loops: CDR1 SNHLY, CDR2 FYNNEI. The DNA of the CDR3 is TGTGCCAGCAGTGAGTGGGACTACGAGCAGTACTTC. Its protein is CASSEWDYEQYF.

The sample holds a few counts of this clonotype. This chain links TRBV10-3 with TRBJ1-2; D is ambiguous. Germline V CDR1 and CDR2: ENHRY, SYGVKD. The CDR3 length is 14 residues. V was trimmed by 7 bases and J by 5 bases, leaving 17 bases between them. The CDR3 DNA reads as TGTGCCATCACCCAGAGGCAAGGTGGGTATGGCTACACCTTC. This sequence encodes CAITQRQGGYGYTF.